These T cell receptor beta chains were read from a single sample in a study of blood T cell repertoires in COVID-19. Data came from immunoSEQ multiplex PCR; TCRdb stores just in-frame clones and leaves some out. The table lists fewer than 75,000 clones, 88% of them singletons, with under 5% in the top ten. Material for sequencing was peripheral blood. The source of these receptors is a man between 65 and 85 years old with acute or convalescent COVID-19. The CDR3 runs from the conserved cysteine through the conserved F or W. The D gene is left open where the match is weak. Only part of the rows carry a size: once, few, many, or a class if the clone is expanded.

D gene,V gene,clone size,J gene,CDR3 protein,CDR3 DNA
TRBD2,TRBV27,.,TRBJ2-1,CASSLLYGGASRNEQFF,TGTGCCAGCAGTTTATTGTACGGGGGGGCCAGCAGGAATGAGCAGTTCTTC
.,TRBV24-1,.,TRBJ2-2,CATRTSTGNTGELFF,TGTGCCACCAGGACGAGCACAGGGAACACCGGGGAGCTGTTTTTT
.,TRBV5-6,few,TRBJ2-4,CASSLAGAQVKNIQYF,TGTGCCAGCAGCTTGGCAGGGGCGCAAGTCAAAAACATTCAGTACTTC
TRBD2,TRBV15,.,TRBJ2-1,CATSRDGGSSYNEQFF,TGTGCCACCAGCAGAGACGGCGGGAGCTCCTACAATGAGCAGTTCTTC
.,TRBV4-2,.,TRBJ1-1,CASSQDLRGGNTEAFF,TGTGCCAGCAGCCAAGATCTTAGGGGCGGGAACACTGAAGCTTTCTTT
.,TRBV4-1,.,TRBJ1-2,CASSSSSGGYGYTF,TGCGCCAGCAGCTCCTCTTCCGGGGGCTATGGCTACACCTTC
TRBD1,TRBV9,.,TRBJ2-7,CASSVGGTATYEQYF,TGTGCCAGCAGCGTAGGAGGGACAGCAACCTACGAGCAGTACTTC
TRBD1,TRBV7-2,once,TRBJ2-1,CASSLPGQGSYNEQFF,TGTGCCAGCAGCTTGCCGGGACAGGGGTCCTACAATGAGCAGTTCTTC
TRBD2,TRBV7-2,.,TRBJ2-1,CASSLGTSGGDEQFF,TGTGCCAGCAGCTTGGGGACTAGCGGGGGAGATGAGCAGTTCTTC
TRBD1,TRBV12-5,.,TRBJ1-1,CASGRGSGGNTEAFF,TGTGCTAGTGGCCGTGGGTCAGGGGGCAACACTGAAGCTTTCTTT
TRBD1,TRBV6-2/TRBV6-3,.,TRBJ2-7,CASSKLQGREQYF,TGTGCCAGCAGTAAACTACAGGGGCGGGAGCAGTACTTC
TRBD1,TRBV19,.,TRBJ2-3,CASSTTGVRTDTQYF,TGTGCCAGTAGTACTACAGGGGTACGCACAGATACGCAGTATTTT
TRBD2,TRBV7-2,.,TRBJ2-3,CASSPIAGGPVGGDTQYF,TGTGCCAGCAGCCCGATAGCGGGGGGGCCGGTTGGAGGAGATACGCAGTATTTT
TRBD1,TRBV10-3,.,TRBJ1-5,CAISESGQNNQPQHF,TGTGCCATCAGTGAGTCGGGACAGAACAATCAGCCCCAGCATTTT
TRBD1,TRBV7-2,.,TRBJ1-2,CASSLARQGAGYGYTF,TGTGCCAGCAGCTTAGCTAGACAGGGTGCGGGCTATGGCTACACCTTC
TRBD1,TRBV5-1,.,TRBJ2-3,CASTREGAKTDTQYF,TGCGCCAGCACCCGAGAGGGGGCCAAGACAGATACGCAGTATTTT
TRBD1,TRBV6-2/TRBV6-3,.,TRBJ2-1,CASSYYSGDPGPGQAFYEQFF,TGTGCCAGCAGTTACTACTCGGGCGATCCCGGGCCGGGACAGGCATTCTATGAGCAGTTCTTC
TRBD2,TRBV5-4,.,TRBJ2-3,CASSPGVAGSTDTQYF,TGTGCCAGCAGCCCTGGGGTAGCGGGGAGCACAGATACGCAGTATTTT
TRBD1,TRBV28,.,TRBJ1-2,CASSLSGTGAGYTF,TGTGCCAGCAGTTTATCAGGGACAGGGGCTGGCTACACCTTC
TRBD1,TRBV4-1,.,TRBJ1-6,CASSDTTGARNSPLHF,TGCGCCAGCAGCGACACCACAGGGGCGCGGAATTCACCCCTCCACTTT
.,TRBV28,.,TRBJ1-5,CATTGEGRGNQPQHF,TGTGCCACGACCGGGGAGGGAAGGGGCAATCAGCCCCAGCATTTT
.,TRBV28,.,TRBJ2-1,CASSQQEYNEQFF,TGTGCCAGCAGTCAACAGGAGTACAATGAGCAGTTCTTC
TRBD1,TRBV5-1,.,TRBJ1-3,CASSLDRGDGNTIYF,TGCGCCAGCAGCTTGGACAGGGGGGACGGAAACACCATATATTTT
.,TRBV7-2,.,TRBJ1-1,CASSLSGGDTEAFF,TGTGCCAGCAGCTTAAGCGGGGGCGACACTGAAGCTTTCTTT
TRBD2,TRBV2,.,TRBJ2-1,CASSPAGGPSYNEQFF,TGTGCCAGCAGCCCAGCGGGGGGCCCTTCGTACAATGAGCAGTTCTTC
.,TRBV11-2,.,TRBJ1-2,CASSLTGSYGYTF,TGTGCCAGCAGCCTAACAGGCTCCTATGGCTACACCTTC
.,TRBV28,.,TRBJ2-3,CASIIGGSTDTQYF,TGTGCCAGCATCATAGGCGGGTCTACAGATACGCAGTATTTT
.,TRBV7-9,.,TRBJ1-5,CASSRANQPQHF,TGTGCCAGCAGCCGCGCGAATCAGCCCCAGCATTTT
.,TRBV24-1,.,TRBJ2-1,CATSETTAGAAKNEQFF,TGTGCCACCAGTGAAACAACGGCGGGGGCCGCGAAAAATGAGCAGTTCTTC
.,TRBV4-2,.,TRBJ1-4,CASSQYPEPTNEKLFF,TGTGCCAGCAGCCAATACCCAGAACCAACTAATGAAAAACTGTTTTTT
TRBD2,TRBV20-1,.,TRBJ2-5,CSASPLADQETQYF,TGCAGTGCTAGTCCCCTAGCGGACCAAGAGACCCAGTACTTC
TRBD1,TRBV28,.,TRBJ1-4,CASSSTPTLTGGNEKLFF,TGTGCCAGCAGTTCCACCCCTACTTTGACAGGGGGGAATGAAAAACTGTTTTTT
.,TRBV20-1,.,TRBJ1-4,CSARADEKLFF,TGCAGTGCTAGGGCAGATGAAAAACTGTTTTTT
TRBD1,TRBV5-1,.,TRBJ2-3,CASRVSGTGSPDTQYF,TGCGCCAGCAGAGTGTCCGGGACAGGGTCCCCAGATACGCAGTATTTT
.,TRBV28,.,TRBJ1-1,CASSLGAGRDTEAFF,TGTGCCAGCAGTTTAGGGGCAGGGAGGGACACTGAAGCTTTCTTT
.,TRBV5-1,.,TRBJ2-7,CASSLALRETNYEQYF,TGCGCCAGCAGCTTGGCACTTCGGGAAACCAACTACGAGCAGTACTTC
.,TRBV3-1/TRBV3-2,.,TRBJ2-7,CASSQDDSGTYHSYEQYF,TGTGCCAGCAGCCAAGATGATTCAGGGACATACCACTCCTACGAGCAGTACTTC
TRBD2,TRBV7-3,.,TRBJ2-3,CASSSYARSGGDTDTQYF,TGTGCCAGCAGCTCTTACGCGAGGAGCGGGGGGGACACAGATACGCAGTATTTT
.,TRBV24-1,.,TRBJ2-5,CATSDGRGGVETQYF,TGTGCCACCAGTGATGGTAGGGGGGGTGTAGAGACCCAGTACTTC
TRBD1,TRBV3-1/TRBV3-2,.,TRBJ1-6,CASSLGTAYNSPLHF,TGTGCCAGCAGCCTCGGGACAGCTTATAATTCACCCCTCCACTTT
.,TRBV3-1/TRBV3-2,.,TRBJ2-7,CASSLISTGLGYEQYF,TGTGCCAGCAGCCTGATTAGTACAGGGCTTGGCTACGAGCAGTACTTC
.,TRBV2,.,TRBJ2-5,CASSEARKGRAETQYF,TGTGCCAGCAGTGAAGCAAGGAAGGGCAGGGCCGAGACCCAGTACTTC
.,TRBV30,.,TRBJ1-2,CAWSVGVGAQYYGYTF,TGTGCCTGGAGTGTTGGAGTAGGAGCCCAATACTATGGCTACACCTTC
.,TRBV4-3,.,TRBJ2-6,CASSQEGGSGANVLTF,TGCGCCAGCAGCCAAGAAGGCGGCTCTGGGGCCAACGTCCTGACTTTC
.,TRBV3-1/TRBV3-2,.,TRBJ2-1,CASSPQGVGEQFF,TGTGCCAGCAGCCCCCAAGGAGTGGGTGAGCAGTTCTTC
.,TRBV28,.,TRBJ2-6,CASRGQISGANVLTF,TGTGCCAGCAGAGGACAGATCTCTGGGGCCAACGTCCTGACTTTC
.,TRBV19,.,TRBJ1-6,CASSRDTYNSPLHF,TGTGCCAGTTCTCGGGACACCTATAATTCACCCCTCCACTTT
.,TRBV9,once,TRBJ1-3,CASSARVGNTIYF,TGTGCCAGCAGCGCCAGGGTCGGAAACACCATATATTTT
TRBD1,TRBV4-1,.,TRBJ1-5,CASSHGSQGKNNQPQHF,TGCGCCAGCAGCCATGGGTCACAGGGGAAAAACAATCAGCCCCAGCATTTT
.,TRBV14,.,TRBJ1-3,CASSRWTGVSGNTIYF,TGTGCCAGCAGCCGATGGACGGGGGTCTCTGGAAACACCATATATTTT
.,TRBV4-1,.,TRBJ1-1,CASSQDSLKPEAFF,TGCGCCAGCAGCCAAGATAGCCTCAAACCTGAAGCTTTCTTT
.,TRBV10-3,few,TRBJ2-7,CAISGRPAEEKYF,TGTGCCATCAGTGGTCGCCCGGCGGAGGAGAAGTACTTC
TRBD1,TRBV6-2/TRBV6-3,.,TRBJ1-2,CASSYIGQDRGYTF,TGTGCCAGCAGTTACATCGGACAGGATAGGGGCTACACCTTC
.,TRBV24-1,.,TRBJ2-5,CATSDLPVVGNQETQYF,TGTGCCACCAGTGATTTACCAGTGGTGGGCAACCAAGAGACCCAGTACTTC
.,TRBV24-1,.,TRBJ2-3,CATSGTDSDTQYF,TGTGCCACCAGTGGGACAGATTCAGATACGCAGTATTTT
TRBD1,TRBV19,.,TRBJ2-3,CASRAYAGGETDTQYF,TGTGCCAGTAGGGCGTACGCAGGGGGCGAAACAGATACGCAGTATTTT
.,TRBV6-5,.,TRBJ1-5,CASSAGQSYQPQHF,TGTGCCAGCAGCGCAGGACAGAGTTATCAGCCCCAGCATTTT